This T cell receptor beta chain was recorded in a study of post-analysis software for immune sequencing data. The overall study: Included among the disease courses, which were recorded for the cohort, were relapsing-remitting, secondary progressive and progressive-relapsing multiple sclerosis. Study-wide findings and caveats: Multiple sclerosis patients had significantly lower normalized Chao1 diversity than controls. F-measure co-clustering was strong for batch-matched samples. Four or five TRBV segments occurring more often in patients than controls included TRBV5-6, TRBV5-1 and TRBV20-1.

The V gene lost 2 bases and the J gene lost 4 bases, with 8 bases spanning the gap. Germline V gene sequence: CDR1 MNHEY, CDR2 SVGAGI. CDR3 length equals 13 residues. Each TCR beta cDNA library carried unique molecular identifiers. One entry per CDR3 protein results from TCRdb running MiXCR on the PCR reads. The sample has approximately 570,000 distinct CDR3 sequences, 44% seen once. With regard to this clonotype: The antigen is undetermined.

The sequenced sample was blood. The chain combines TRBV6-5 with TRBJ1-2; D gene ambiguous. The sequence was obtained from a girl aged 10 to 17 with multiple sclerosis. The CDR3 protein is CASSYGLAYGYTF. The CDR3 DNA follows: TGTGCCAGCAGTTACGGGTTGGCCTATGGCTACACCTTC.